The clone carrying this TCR beta chain occurred a few times. Its antigen is not known. TCRbeta library preparation incorporated unique molecular identifiers. TCRdb called the PCR reads again in MiXCR, with one record for every CDR3 protein. The top ten clones hold about 2% of a sample with approximately 500,000 distinct CDR3 sequences, 8% to 11% of them seen once. V lost 9 bases and J lost 0, with 28 bases in between. Germline V gene lookup returns CDR1 SGHRS and CDR2 YFSETQ. This CDR3 is 19 amino acids long. This specimen belongs to a study of T-cell reconstitution after alpha-beta-depleted transplantation in children. Whole-study findings and limits: Reportedly, roughly two months post-transplant, alpha-beta T cells arose from several hundred expanded graft clones.

This sequence originates from a child between 2 and 9 years old with inherited bone marrow failure, due to receive a stem cell transplant. The chain uses TRBV5-1 and TRBJ2-1, with D possibly matching TRBD1 (6 bases). The specimen was PBMCs, collected before TCRalphabeta/CD19-depleted stem cell transplant. The CDR3 nucleotides are TGCGCCATCCCGCTACCGGGACATTGTTCGTCGGTCTCCTACAATGAGCAGTTCTTC. Amino acid sequence: CAIPLPGHCSSVSYNEQFF.